These 5 T cell receptor beta chains originate from one sample sequenced in a study of T cells after yellow fever vaccination. Via MiXCR, TCRdb re-called the 5' RACE reads, giving one row per CDR3 protein. The repertoire consists of some 110,000 distinct CDR3 sequences, with roughly 7.9% occurring once and the leading ten covering approximately 3%. Specimen: CD4+ T cells sorted from PBMCs, collected 45 days after the first yellow fever vaccination. The receptors were sampled from a man younger than 35 who received the YFV17D yellow fever vaccine.

The chain carries TRBV18 and TRBJ2-6; no clear D. V was shortened by 2 bases and J by 2 bases, with 16 bases between the two germline ends. Looked up from germline, CDR1 is KGHSH and CDR2 is LQKENI. This CDR3 spans 18 amino acids. DNA of the CDR3: TGTGCCAGCTCACCATGGGCAGGTCCGTTGCCTGGGGCCAACGTCCTGACTTTC. Protein sequence: CASSPWAGPLPGANVLTF.

This clonotype was recorded many times. This chain connects TRBV7-8 to TRBJ1-1; 7 nucleotides match TRBD1. There are 14 residues in the CDR3. V was clipped by 5 bases and J by 5 bases; unmatched bases: 8. The V gene's germline CDR1 is SGHVS and CDR2 FQNEAQ. CDR3 protein: CASSQRTGRTEAFF. CDR3 sequence (DNA): TGTGCCAGCAGCCAGCGGACAGGAAGGACTGAAGCTTTCTTT.

This clonotype showed up many times. The chain joins TRBV20-1 to TRBJ1-5; D perhaps matches TRBD1 (6 bases). This CDR3 spans 16 amino acids. CDR1 and CDR2 from the germline V gene are DFQATT and SNEGSKA (reference sequence). The ends were cut back, 4 bases at V and 1 base at J, with 17 bases in the middle. CDR3 bases: TGCAGTGCTACCATAGCCGGGACAAACAGCAATCAGCCCCAGCATTTT. Amino acids: CSATIAGTNSNQPQHF.

This clonotype was seen many times. The V call is TRBV20-1, the J call TRBJ2-3; perhaps TRBD1 as D (6 bases). Between the trimmed V and J ends, which lost 3 bases and 8 bases, there was a span of 18 bases. The germline V gene has CDR1 DFQATT and CDR2 SNEGSKA (reference sequence). The CDR3 extends over 14 amino acids. CDR3 sequence (DNA): TGCAGTGCTAGCCAGGGGTGGGGATTAAGTACGCAGTATTTT. Its translation is CSASQGWGLSTQYF.

This clonotype has ten or more counts. This chain links TRBV3-1 with TRBJ2-7, with D possibly being TRBD1 (5 bases). The CDR3 is 16 residues long. Germline assignment: CDR1 LGHDT and CDR2 YNNKEL (reference sequence). Trimming took off 1 base at V and 5 bases at J, with 18 bases between the two ends. The CDR3 DNA reads as TGTGCCAGCAGCCAAGCAGGGTTAGTGGGCCTTAACGAGCAGTACGTC. This codes for CASSQAGLVGLNEQYV.